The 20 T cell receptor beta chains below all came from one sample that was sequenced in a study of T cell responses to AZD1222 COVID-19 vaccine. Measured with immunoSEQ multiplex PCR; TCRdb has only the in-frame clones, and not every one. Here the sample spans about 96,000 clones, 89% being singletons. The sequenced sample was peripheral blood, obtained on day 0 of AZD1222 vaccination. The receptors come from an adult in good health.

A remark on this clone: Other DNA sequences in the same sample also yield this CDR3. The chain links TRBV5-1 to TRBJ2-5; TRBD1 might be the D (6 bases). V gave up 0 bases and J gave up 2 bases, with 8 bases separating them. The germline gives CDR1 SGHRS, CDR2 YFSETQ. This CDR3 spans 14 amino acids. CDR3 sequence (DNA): TGCGCCAGCAGCTTGGGGGGGCTGCAAGAGACCCAGTACTTC. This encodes CASSLGGLQETQYF.

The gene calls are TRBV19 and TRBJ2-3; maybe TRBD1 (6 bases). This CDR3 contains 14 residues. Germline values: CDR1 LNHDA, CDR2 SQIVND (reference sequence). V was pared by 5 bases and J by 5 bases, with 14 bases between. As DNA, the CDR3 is TGTGCCAGTAGTTACAGGGCCGGAGTAGATACGCAGTATTTT. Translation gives CASSYRAGVDTQYF.

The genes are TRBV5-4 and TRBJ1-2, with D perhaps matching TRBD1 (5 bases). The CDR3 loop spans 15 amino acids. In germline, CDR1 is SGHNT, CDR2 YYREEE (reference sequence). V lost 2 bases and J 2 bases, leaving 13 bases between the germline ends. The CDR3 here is CASSFQGLQNYGYTF. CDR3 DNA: TGTGCCAGCAGCTTTCAGGGATTGCAGAACTATGGCTACACCTTC.

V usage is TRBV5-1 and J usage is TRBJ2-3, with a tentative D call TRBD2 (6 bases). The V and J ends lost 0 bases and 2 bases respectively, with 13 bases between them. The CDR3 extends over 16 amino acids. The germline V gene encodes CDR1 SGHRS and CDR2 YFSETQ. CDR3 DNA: TGCGCCAGCAGCTTGGCTCGCGGGGCCTACACAGATACGCAGTATTTT. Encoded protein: CASSLARGAYTDTQYF.

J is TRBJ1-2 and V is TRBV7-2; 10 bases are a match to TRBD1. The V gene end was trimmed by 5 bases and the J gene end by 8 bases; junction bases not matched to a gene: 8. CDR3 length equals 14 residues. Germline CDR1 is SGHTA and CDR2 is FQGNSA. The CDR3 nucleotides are TGTGCCAGCAGCCCCAAGGGACAGGGGCACGGCTACACCTTC. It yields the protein CASSPKGQGHGYTF.

CDR3 sequence: CASSETGRVYGYTF. The CDR3 DNA reads TGTGCCAGCAGTGAGACAGGGCGCGTCTATGGCTACACCTTC. The J gene is TRBJ1-2, the V gene TRBV2; TRBD1 agrees at 7 bases. This CDR3 spans 14 amino acids. V gave up 3 bases and J gave up 4 bases; unmatched junction bases: 5. CDR1 and CDR2 (germline): SNHLY, FYNNEI.

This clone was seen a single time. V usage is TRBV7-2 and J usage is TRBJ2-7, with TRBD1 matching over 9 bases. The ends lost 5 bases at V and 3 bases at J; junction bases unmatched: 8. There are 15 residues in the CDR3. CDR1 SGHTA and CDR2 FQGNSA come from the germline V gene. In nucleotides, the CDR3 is TGTGCCAGCAGCACCCCGGACAGGGGTAACTACGAGCAGTACTTC. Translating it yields CASSTPDRGNYEQYF.

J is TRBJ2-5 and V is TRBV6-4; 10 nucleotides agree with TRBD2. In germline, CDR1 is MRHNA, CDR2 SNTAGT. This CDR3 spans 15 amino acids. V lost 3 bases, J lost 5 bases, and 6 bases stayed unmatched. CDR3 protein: CASSEASGGHETQYF. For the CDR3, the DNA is TGTGCCAGCAGTGAGGCTAGCGGGGGTCATGAGACCCAGTACTTC.

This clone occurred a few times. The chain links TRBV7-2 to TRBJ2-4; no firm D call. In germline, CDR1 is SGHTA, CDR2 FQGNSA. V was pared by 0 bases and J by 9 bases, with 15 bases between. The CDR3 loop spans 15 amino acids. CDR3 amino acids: CASSLAGYSVGIQYF. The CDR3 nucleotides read TGTGCCAGCAGCTTAGCCGGTTACAGCGTAGGCATTCAGTACTTC. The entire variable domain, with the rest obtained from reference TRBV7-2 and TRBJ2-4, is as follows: GAGVSQSPSNKVTEKGKDVELRCDPISGHTALYWYRQSLGQGLEFLIYFQGNSAPDKSGLPSDRFSAERTGGSVSTLTIQRTQQEDSAVYLCASSLAGYSVGIQYFGAGTRLSVL.

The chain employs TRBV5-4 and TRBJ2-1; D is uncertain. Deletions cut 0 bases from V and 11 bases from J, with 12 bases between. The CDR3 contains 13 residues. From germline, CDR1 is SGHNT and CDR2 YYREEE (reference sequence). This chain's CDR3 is CASSLVPSEQQFF. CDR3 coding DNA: TGTGCCAGCAGCTTGGTTCCCTCAGAACAGCAGTTCTTC.

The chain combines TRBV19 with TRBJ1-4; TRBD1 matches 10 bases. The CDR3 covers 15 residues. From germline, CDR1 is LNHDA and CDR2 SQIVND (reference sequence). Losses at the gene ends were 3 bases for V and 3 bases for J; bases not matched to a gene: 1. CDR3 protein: CASSMDRGANEKLFF. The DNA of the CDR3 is TGTGCCAGTAGTATGGACAGGGGGGCTAATGAAAAACTGTTTTTT.

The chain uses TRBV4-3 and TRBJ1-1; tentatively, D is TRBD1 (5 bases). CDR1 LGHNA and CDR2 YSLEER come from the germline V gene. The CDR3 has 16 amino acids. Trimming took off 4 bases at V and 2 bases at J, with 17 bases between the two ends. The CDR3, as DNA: TGCGCCAGCAGCCCCGGGGGAACATTGTCTAACACTGAAGCTTTCTTT. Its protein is CASSPGGTLSNTEAFF.

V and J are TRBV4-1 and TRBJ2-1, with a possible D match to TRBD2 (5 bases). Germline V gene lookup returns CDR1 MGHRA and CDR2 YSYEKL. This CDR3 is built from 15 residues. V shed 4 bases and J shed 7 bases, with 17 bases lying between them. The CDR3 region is CASSPISTWRNEQFF. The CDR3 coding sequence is TGCGCCAGCAGCCCTATCTCCACCTGGAGGAATGAGCAGTTCTTC.

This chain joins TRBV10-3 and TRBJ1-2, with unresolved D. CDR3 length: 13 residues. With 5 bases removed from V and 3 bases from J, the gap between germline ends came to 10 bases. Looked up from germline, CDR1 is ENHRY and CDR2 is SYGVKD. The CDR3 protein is CAISSSSDYGYTF. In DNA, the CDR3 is TGTGCCATCAGTTCCAGTAGCGACTATGGCTACACCTTC.

In DNA form, the CDR3 reads TGTGCCAGCAGCTTGCCGGAACCAACTTTCAGGGCCTACGAGCAGTACTTC. Translated: CASSLPEPTFRAYEQYF. The V call is TRBV7-9, the J call TRBJ2-7, with D possibly TRBD1 on 5 matching bases. The V and J ends lost 3 bases and 2 bases respectively, with 20 bases between them. Germline CDR1 is SEHNR and CDR2 is FQNEAQ (reference sequence). The CDR3 is 17 residues long.

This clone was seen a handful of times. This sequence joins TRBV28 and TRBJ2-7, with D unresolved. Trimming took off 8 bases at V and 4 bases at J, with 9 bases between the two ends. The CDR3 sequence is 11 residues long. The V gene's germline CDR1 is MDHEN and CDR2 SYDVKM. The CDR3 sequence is CASLLGYEQYF. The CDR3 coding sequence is TGTGCCAGCCTTCTGGGTTACGAGCAGTACTTC.

The CDR3 sequence is CASSMGRLSYEQYF. The CDR3 coding sequence is TGTGCCAGTAGTATGGGCAGGTTATCCTACGAGCAGTACTTC. The J gene is TRBJ2-7, the V gene TRBV19; D unclear. Germline assignment: CDR1 LNHDA and CDR2 SQIVND (reference sequence). The ends were cut back, 3 bases at V and 1 base at J, with 10 bases in the middle. The CDR3 extends over 14 amino acids. Complete variable domain (other parts from reference TRBV19 and TRBJ2-7): DGGITQSPKYLFRKEGQNVTLSCEQNLNHDAMYWYRQDPGQGLRLIYYSQIVNDFQKGDIAEGYSVSREKKESFPLTVTSAQKNPTAFYLCASSMGRLSYEQYFGPGTRLTVT.

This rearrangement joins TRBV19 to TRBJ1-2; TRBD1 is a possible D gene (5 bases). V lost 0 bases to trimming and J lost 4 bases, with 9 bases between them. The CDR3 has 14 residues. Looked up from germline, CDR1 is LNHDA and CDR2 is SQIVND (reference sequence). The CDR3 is CASSIDPQGYGYTF. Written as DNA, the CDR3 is TGTGCCAGTAGTATAGATCCGCAGGGCTATGGCTACACCTTC.

The CDR3 DNA reads as TGCGCCAGCAGCCCAGCCTCTTGGACACCAAGCTCCTACAATGAGCAGTTCTTC. This gives the protein CASSPASWTPSSYNEQFF. This sequence joins TRBV4-1 and TRBJ2-1; TRBD1 might be the D (5 bases). This CDR3 has 18 residues. The germline V gene has CDR1 MGHRA and CDR2 YSYEKL. With 4 bases removed from V and 0 bases from J, the gap between germline ends came to 19 bases.

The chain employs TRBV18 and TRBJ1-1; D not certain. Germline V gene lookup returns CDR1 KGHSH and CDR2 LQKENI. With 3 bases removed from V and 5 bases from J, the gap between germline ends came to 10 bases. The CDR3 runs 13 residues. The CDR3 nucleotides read TGTGCCAGCTCACCCCTCGTGGGAACTGAAGCTTTCTTT. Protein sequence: CASSPLVGTEAFF.